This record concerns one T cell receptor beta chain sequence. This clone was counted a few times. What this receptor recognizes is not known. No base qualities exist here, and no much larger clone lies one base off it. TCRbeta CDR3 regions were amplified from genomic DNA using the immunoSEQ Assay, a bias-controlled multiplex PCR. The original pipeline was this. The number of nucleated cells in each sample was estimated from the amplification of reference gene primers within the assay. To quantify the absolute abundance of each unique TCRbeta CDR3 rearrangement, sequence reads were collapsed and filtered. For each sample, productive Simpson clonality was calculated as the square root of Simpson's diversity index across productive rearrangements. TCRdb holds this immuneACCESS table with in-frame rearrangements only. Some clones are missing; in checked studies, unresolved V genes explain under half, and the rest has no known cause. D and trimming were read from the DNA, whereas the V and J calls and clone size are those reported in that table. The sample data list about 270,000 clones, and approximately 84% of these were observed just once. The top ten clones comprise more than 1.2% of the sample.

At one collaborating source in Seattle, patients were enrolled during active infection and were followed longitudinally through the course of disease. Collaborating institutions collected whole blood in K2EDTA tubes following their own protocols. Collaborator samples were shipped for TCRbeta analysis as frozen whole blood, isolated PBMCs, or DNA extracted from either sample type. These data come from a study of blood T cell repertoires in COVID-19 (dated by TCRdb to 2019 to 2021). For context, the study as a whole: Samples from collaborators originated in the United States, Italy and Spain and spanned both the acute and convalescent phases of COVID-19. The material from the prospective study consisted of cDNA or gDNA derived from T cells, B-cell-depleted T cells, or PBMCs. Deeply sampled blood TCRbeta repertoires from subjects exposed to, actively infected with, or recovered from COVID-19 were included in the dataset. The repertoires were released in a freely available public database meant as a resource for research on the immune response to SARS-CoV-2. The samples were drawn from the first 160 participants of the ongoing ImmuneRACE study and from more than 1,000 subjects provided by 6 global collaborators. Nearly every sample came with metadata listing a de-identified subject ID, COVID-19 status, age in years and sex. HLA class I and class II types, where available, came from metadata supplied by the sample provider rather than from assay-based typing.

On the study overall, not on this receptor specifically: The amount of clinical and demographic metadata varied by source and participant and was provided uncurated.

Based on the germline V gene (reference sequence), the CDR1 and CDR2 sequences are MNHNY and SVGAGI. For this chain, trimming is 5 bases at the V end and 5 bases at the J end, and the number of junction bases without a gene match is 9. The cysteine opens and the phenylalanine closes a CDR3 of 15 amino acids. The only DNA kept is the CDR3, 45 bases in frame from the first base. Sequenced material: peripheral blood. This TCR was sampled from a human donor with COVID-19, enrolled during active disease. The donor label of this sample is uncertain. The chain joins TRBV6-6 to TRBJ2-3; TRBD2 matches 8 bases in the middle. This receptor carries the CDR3 CASSQRREAGDTQYF. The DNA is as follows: TGTGCCAGCAGTCAGAGGCGGGAGGCCGGAGATACGCAGTATTTT.